This entry lists 20 T cell receptor beta chains sequenced from one sample in a study of T cell repertoires in cytomegalovirus infection. From the reads, TCRdb called clonotypes with MiXCR, one entry per CDR3 protein. This sample has under 95,000 distinct CDR3 sequences, with about 45% found just once. No antigen is known for these receptors. The source was CD8+ T cells from cultured PBMCs, collected from culture after CMV antigen stimulation. The receptors here all came from a human donor in good health (CMV status not recorded). Some clones in this sample may be carry-over from other donors' samples.

The chain recombines TRBV7-6 with TRBJ1-2; possible D gene TRBD1, 6 bases. CDR3 size: 14 residues. From germline, CDR1 is SGHVS and CDR2 FNYEAQ. Trimming stripped 0 bases from V and 4 bases from J, with 9 bases between. The CDR3 spells CASSLATGSYGYTF. As DNA, the CDR3 is TGTGCCAGCAGCTTAGCTACAGGGAGCTATGGCTACACCTTC.

This clonotype was found a few times. The rearrangement uses TRBV7-8 and TRBJ2-7; TRBD1 or TRBD2 may be the D gene (7 bases each). This CDR3 spans 14 amino acids. V lost 5 bases and J 2 bases, leaving 13 bases between the germline ends. Germline V gene sequence: CDR1 SGHVS, CDR2 FQNEAQ. The CDR3 region has the DNA TGTGCCAGCAGCCGGGGGGACAGAGCCTACGAGCAGTACTTC. The encoded protein is CASSRGDRAYEQYF.

There are a few counts of this clonotype. Here the CDR3 reads CASSPTHSYEQYF. CDR3 sequence (DNA): TGTGCCAGCAGCCCGACTCACTCCTACGAGCAGTACTTC. The chain employs TRBV7-9 and TRBJ2-7, with D hard to call. V gave up 5 bases and J gave up 0 bases, with 8 bases separating them. The germline CDR1 and CDR2 sequences are SEHNR and FQNEAQ (reference sequence). This CDR3 contains 13 residues.

This chain connects TRBV12-3 or TRBV12-4 to TRBJ2-1; 8 nucleotides align to TRBD2. Trimming took 4 bases from V and 9 from J; bases not matched to a gene: 5. CDR3 length equals 13 residues. The DNA of the CDR3 is TGTGCCAGCAGTTCCTCACTAGCGGCTGAGCAGTTCTTC. Its translation: CASSSSLAAEQFF.

The rearrangement uses TRBV6-8 and TRBJ2-3; D is perhaps TRBD1 (6 bases). The CDR3 loop spans 16 amino acids. V lost 6 bases and J lost 5, with 21 bases in between. CDR1 MNHGY and CDR2 SAAAGT come from the germline V gene. The CDR3 coding sequence is TGTGCCAGCAGCGTACCCCCGGGACAAAGAAGAGATACGCAGTATTTT. Protein: CASSVPPGQRRDTQYF.

This sequence joins TRBV28 and TRBJ2-1; no clear D gene. Looked up from germline, CDR1 is MDHEN and CDR2 is SYDVKM. This CDR3 is 15 amino acids long. V lost 6 bases to trimming and J lost 1 base, with 13 bases between them. The CDR3 spells CASRGLLSSYNEQFF. DNA for the CDR3: TGTGCCAGCAGAGGTCTCCTCTCATCCTACAATGAGCAGTTCTTC. Supplemented by reference TRBV28 and TRBJ2-1, the full variable domain reads DVKVTQSSRYLVKRTGEKVFLECVQDMDHENMFWYRQDPGLGLRLIYFSYDVKMKEKGDIPEGYSVSREKKERFSLILESASTNQTSMYLCASRGLLSSYNEQFFGPGTRLTVL.

Here the CDR3 DNA reads TGTGCCAGCGCCCGGGCCCAGGGGCAGGATCAGCCCCAGCATTTT. Amino acid sequence: CASARAQGQDQPQHF. The V call is TRBV2, the J call TRBJ1-5; weak D call: TRBD1 (6 bases). CDR3 size: 15 residues. Looked up from germline, CDR1 is SNHLY and CDR2 is FYNNEI. V gave up 8 bases and J gave up 5 bases, with 19 bases separating them.

The chain carries TRBV29-1 and TRBJ1-2, with no clear D. CDR3 length equals 14 residues. Germline V gene lookup returns CDR1 SQVTM and CDR2 ANQGSEA. Between the trimmed V and J ends, which lost 0 bases and 0 bases, there was a span of 8 bases. This CDR3 reads CSVEDRFSNYGYTF. CDR3 coding DNA: TGCAGCGTTGAAGACAGATTCTCTAACTATGGCTACACCTTC.

This clonotype has only one observation. The rearrangement joins TRBV7-3 to TRBJ2-3; D is uncertain. The CDR3 extends over 14 amino acids. Germline V CDR1 and CDR2: SGHTA, FQGTGA. With 5 bases removed from V and 3 bases from J, the gap between germline ends came to 12 bases. The CDR3 here is CASSPVGFTDTQYF. The CDR3 region has the DNA TGTGCCAGCAGCCCCGTGGGATTTACAGATACGCAGTATTTT.

The chain employs TRBV3-1 and TRBJ1-4; D ambiguous. V was clipped by 1 base and J by 7 bases, with 7 bases between them. The germline gives CDR1 LGHDT, CDR2 YNNKEL (reference sequence). There are 13 residues in the CDR3. The DNA of the CDR3 is TGTGCCAGCAGCCAAGGGCGGGGTGAAAAACTGTTTTTT. It encodes CASSQGRGEKLFF.

This clonotype was counted only a few times. J is TRBJ1-6 and V is TRBV10-3; D perhaps matches TRBD1 (6 bases). Trimming removed 6 bases at V and 10 bases at J, with 10 bases between. The germline V gene encodes CDR1 ENHRY and CDR2 SYGVKD. The CDR3 consists of 12 residues. CDR3: CAIRDSGSPLHF. In nucleotides, the CDR3 is TGTGCCATCAGGGACAGCGGGTCACCCCTCCACTTT.

The rearrangement links TRBV7-6 to TRBJ1-6; D remains unclear. This CDR3 is built from 15 residues. V was clipped by 1 base and J by 7 bases, with 11 bases between them. The germline V gene has CDR1 SGHVS and CDR2 FNYEAQ. CDR3 loop: CASSLGQSKNSPLHF. The CDR3 DNA is TGTGCCAGCAGCTTAGGACAATCGAAGAATTCACCCCTCCACTTT.

Worth noting for this clonotype: At one end the junction does not follow the germline gene, possibly because of a read error. The chain recombines TRBV7-2 with TRBJ1-5, with TRBD1 as a possible D gene (6 bases). This CDR3 has 14 residues. Germline CDR1 is SGHTA and CDR2 is FQGNSA. CDR3 amino acids: CASSFGGLGQPEHF. CDR3 sequence (DNA): TGTGCCAGCAGCTTCGGGGGGCTAGGGCAGCCCGAGCATTTT.

This clonotype appeared a few times. The rearrangement joins TRBV19 to TRBJ1-1, with D possibly being TRBD1 (5 bases). CDR3 length: 14 residues. With 7 bases removed from V and 2 bases from J, the gap between germline ends came to 14 bases. Per the germline V gene, CDR1 is LNHDA and CDR2 is SQIVND (reference sequence). For the CDR3, the DNA is TGTGCCAGTAAGACCCAGGGTGAAAACACTGAAGCTTTCTTT. Encoded protein: CASKTQGENTEAFF.

This sequence joins TRBV11-2 and TRBJ2-7; D gene uncertain. V was pared by 4 bases and J by 3 bases, with 19 bases between. Germline V gene lookup returns CDR1 SGHAT and CDR2 FQNNGV. The CDR3 consists of 16 residues. This CDR3 is CASSSPRRTQFYEQYF. In DNA form, the CDR3 reads TGTGCCAGCAGCTCCCCCCGACGGACCCAATTCTACGAGCAGTACTTC.

This clonotype was counted a few times. This rearrangement joins TRBV7-2 to TRBJ2-3, with D maybe TRBD2 (6 bases). Germline CDR1 is SGHTA and CDR2 is FQGNSA. CDR3 length: 17 residues. V was pared by 1 base and J by 0 bases, with 14 bases between. The CDR3 sequence: CASSLVVSGPSTDTQYF. The CDR3, as DNA: TGTGCCAGCAGCTTAGTAGTTAGCGGTCCTAGCACAGATACGCAGTATTTT.

This chain joins TRBV7-8 and TRBJ2-7, with TRBD1 matching over 7 bases. Per germline, CDR1 SGHVS and CDR2 FQNEAQ. J lost 3 bases, V lost 8 bases, and 7 bases had no gene match. This CDR3 comprises 13 residues. Here the CDR3 DNA reads TGTGCCAGCGTCGGGGACAGCCTCTACGAGCAGTACTTC. Its translation: CASVGDSLYEQYF.

The rearrangement links TRBV7-9 to TRBJ1-4; D gene uncertain. Deletions cut 5 bases from V and 5 bases from J, with 21 bases between. Per the germline V gene, CDR1 is SEHNR and CDR2 is FQNEAQ (reference sequence). This CDR3 contains 17 residues. The CDR3 DNA reads as TGTGCCAGCAGCAATACCGTCCGAGGTCTCGCAAATGAAAAACTGTTTTTT. Protein sequence: CASSNTVRGLANEKLFF.

The table lists this clonotype with a few counts. CDR3 protein: CASSRPGQGYQAFF. The DNA of the CDR3 is TGTGCCAGCAGCCGTCCGGGACAGGGGTATCAAGCTTTCTTT. The chain employs TRBV7-9 and TRBJ1-1, with 10 bases that match TRBD1. The ends lost 5 bases at V and 9 bases at J; junction bases unmatched: 9. Looked up from germline, CDR1 is SEHNR and CDR2 is FQNEAQ (reference sequence). CDR3 length: 14 residues.

The chain couples TRBV27 to TRBJ2-5; the D gene is possibly TRBD2 (6 bases). The CDR3 contains 14 residues. Trimming took 3 bases from V and 5 from J, leaving 13 bases between them. Per germline, CDR1 MNHEY and CDR2 SMNVEV (reference sequence). This CDR3 is CASSFQFAGETQYF. CDR3 sequence (DNA): TGTGCCAGCAGTTTCCAGTTTGCGGGGGAGACCCAGTACTTC.